A selection of T cell receptor beta chains follows, all from one sample in a study. MiXCR, applied by TCRdb to the RT-PCR reads, yields one record per CDR3 protein. The table lists around 700,000 distinct CDR3 sequences, approximately 15% of them singletons. The sequencing sample was made of memory CD4+ T cells from blood. These receptors were collected from a female donor in good health, serving as a healthy control. CDR3s include the opening cysteine and the closing phenylalanine or tryptophan. Each record gives: CDR3 DNA, CDR3 protein, clone size, V gene, D gene, J gene. D genes are given only for firm matches. Rows give clone size only sometimes, using once, few, many, or a class for an expanded clone.

cdr3_nt: TGTGCCACCGCAAGGGACAGGGCGACACAAGAGACCCAGTACTTC; cdr3_aa: CATARDRATQETQYF; clone_size: few; v_call: TRBV15; d_call: TRBD1; j_call: TRBJ2-5
cdr3_nt: TGTGCCAGCAGCCTTCCAGGTGGGCCCCTCCGGGGGGGAACGCAGTATTTT; cdr3_aa: CASSLPGGPLRGGTQYF; clone_size: few; v_call: TRBV5-6; d_call: TRBD2; j_call: TRBJ2-3
cdr3_nt: TGCAGTGCTAGAGATGTTAGAACCGGGACCACGGGTACGCAGTATTTT; cdr3_aa: CSARDVRTGTTGTQYF; clone_size: many; v_call: TRBV20-1; d_call: -; j_call: TRBJ2-3
cdr3_nt: TGTGCCACCAGTGACCCGACAGGTCCCTTGGGAGAGACCCAGTACTTC; cdr3_aa: CATSDPTGPLGETQYF; clone_size: -; v_call: TRBV24-1; d_call: -; j_call: TRBJ2-5
cdr3_nt: TGCAGTGCTAGAGAGGACAGGGAACACACCTTC; cdr3_aa: CSAREDREHTF; clone_size: -; v_call: TRBV20-1; d_call: TRBD1; j_call: TRBJ1-2
cdr3_nt: TGTGCCACCAGCTCAAGGGATCTTATTTACACAGATACGCAGTATTTT; cdr3_aa: CATSSRDLIYTDTQYF; clone_size: few; v_call: TRBV24-1; d_call: -; j_call: TRBJ2-3
cdr3_nt: TGCAGTGCGTGGGGGACACATAACTATGGCTACACCTTC; cdr3_aa: CSAWGTHNYGYTF; clone_size: few; v_call: TRBV20-1; d_call: -; j_call: TRBJ1-2
cdr3_nt: TGCAGTGCTAGAGCCGACAGGACCTGGGACAATGAGCAGTTCTTC; cdr3_aa: CSARADRTWDNEQFF; clone_size: -; v_call: TRBV20-1; d_call: -; j_call: TRBJ2-1
cdr3_nt: TGTGCCAGCAGTTACTCGGTTAGCGGGAGGTACAATGAGCAGTTCTTC; cdr3_aa: CASSYSVSGRYNEQFF; clone_size: -; v_call: TRBV6-5; d_call: TRBD2; j_call: TRBJ2-1
cdr3_nt: TGCAGTGCTAACAGGGGGTCCACTGAAGCTTTCTTT; cdr3_aa: CSANRGSTEAFF; clone_size: -; v_call: TRBV20-1; d_call: TRBD1; j_call: TRBJ1-1
cdr3_nt: TGTGCCAGCAGTTTCTCGTTTCCCGGGGCCAACGTCCTGACTTTC; cdr3_aa: CASSFSFPGANVLTF; clone_size: many; v_call: TRBV12-3/TRBV12-4; d_call: -; j_call: TRBJ2-6
cdr3_nt: TGCGCCAGCAGCTTGGTTACAGGGGGCCAAGATGAGCAGTTCTTC; cdr3_aa: CASSLVTGGQDEQFF; clone_size: many; v_call: TRBV5-1; d_call: TRBD1; j_call: TRBJ2-1
cdr3_nt: TGTGCCAGCTGCTTCCAGGTGGCTAGGCGATCCTACAATGAGCAGTTCTTC; cdr3_aa: CASCFQVARRSYNEQFF; clone_size: -; v_call: TRBV6-1; d_call: -; j_call: TRBJ2-1
cdr3_nt: TGTGCCAGCAGTAACCAGGGCTTCACCAAGGAGTACTTC; cdr3_aa: CASSNQGFTKEYF; clone_size: -; v_call: TRBV6-6; d_call: -; j_call: TRBJ2-7
cdr3_nt: TGCAGTGCTAGAGATCGACAGGGGCGAATGAACACTGAAGCTTTCTTT; cdr3_aa: CSARDRQGRMNTEAFF; clone_size: -; v_call: TRBV20-1; d_call: TRBD1; j_call: TRBJ1-1
cdr3_nt: TGCAGTGCTACGCCCTCCTCGGGACTAGCGGGACCATTCTTC; cdr3_aa: CSATPSSGLAGPFF; clone_size: -; v_call: TRBV20-1; d_call: TRBD2; j_call: TRBJ2-1
cdr3_nt: TGCAGTGCTAGCGATGTAGGGACGGGCAATCAGCCCCAGCATTTT; cdr3_aa: CSASDVGTGNQPQHF; clone_size: many; v_call: TRBV20-1; d_call: -; j_call: TRBJ1-5
cdr3_nt: TGTGCCAGCAGCAGCAATTTAGGGAGGGGGAAAAACGAGCAGTACTTC; cdr3_aa: CASSSNLGRGKNEQYF; clone_size: few; v_call: TRBV4-2; d_call: -; j_call: TRBJ2-7
cdr3_nt: TGTGCCAGCAGTGAAACGACTAGCGGGAGGGCCGTTAGGTCCTACGAGCAGTACTTC; cdr3_aa: CASSETTSGRAVRSYEQYF; clone_size: -; v_call: TRBV6-1; d_call: TRBD2; j_call: TRBJ2-7
cdr3_nt: TGCGCCAGCAGCCAAGGGCACAGGGCTGACGGCACTGAAGCTTTCTTT; cdr3_aa: CASSQGHRADGTEAFF; clone_size: few; v_call: TRBV4-3; d_call: -; j_call: TRBJ1-1
cdr3_nt: TGTGCCAGCAGCCAAATAACCGGGACCTATGGCTACACCTTC; cdr3_aa: CASSQITGTYGYTF; clone_size: many; v_call: TRBV28; d_call: -; j_call: TRBJ1-2
cdr3_nt: TGCAGTGCTAGAGATGGGCGGGGAGGGGACGAGCAGTACTTC; cdr3_aa: CSARDGRGGDEQYF; clone_size: few; v_call: TRBV20-1; d_call: TRBD2; j_call: TRBJ2-7
cdr3_nt: TGTGCCAGCAGTTTGGGAGCGGGGCTCTCCTACAATGAGCAGTTCTTC; cdr3_aa: CASSLGAGLSYNEQFF; clone_size: -; v_call: TRBV12-3/TRBV12-4; d_call: TRBD2; j_call: TRBJ2-1
cdr3_nt: TGTGCCAGCAGCGTAGGGGTTGGGGCCAACGTCCTGACTTTC; cdr3_aa: CASSVGVGANVLTF; clone_size: few; v_call: TRBV9; d_call: -; j_call: TRBJ2-6
cdr3_nt: TGTGCCAGCAGCTTGGTCAGGGCCATGAACACTGAAGCTTTCTTT; cdr3_aa: CASSLVRAMNTEAFF; clone_size: few; v_call: TRBV5-5; d_call: -; j_call: TRBJ1-1
cdr3_nt: TGTGCCAGCAGCTTATCGGCAGCTGAAGCTTTCTTT; cdr3_aa: CASSLSAAEAFF; clone_size: few; v_call: TRBV11-2; d_call: -; j_call: TRBJ1-1
cdr3_nt: TGTGCCAGCAGCTTACGGACACCCAATAATTCACCCCTCCACTTT; cdr3_aa: CASSLRTPNNSPLHF; clone_size: -; v_call: TRBV7-2; d_call: -; j_call: TRBJ1-6